The 14 T cell receptor beta chains listed next were all sequenced from one sample in a study of CD8+ T cells in alopecia areata. The treatment: oral pan-JAK inhibitor, 5-10 mg twice daily. Investigators isolated RNA and reverse transcribed it into cDNA to act as the sequencing template. Sequencing was performed with immunoSEQ multiplex PCR; in TCRdb, only in-frame clones are kept and a portion is missing. The table records about 110,000 clones, around 50% of them present only once. The starting material was CD8+ T cells sorted from blood, obtained at week 24, from a patient treated with tofacitinib. These receptors came from a human donor with alopecia areata.

The rearrangement joins TRBV19 to TRBJ2-7, with TRBD1 matching 7 bases. This CDR3 is 14 amino acids long. V trimming: 4 bases; J trimming: 3 bases; junction bases outside the gene matches: 6. The germline CDR1 and CDR2 sequences are LNHDA and SQIVND (reference sequence). The CDR3 sequence is CASSNRDSSYEQYF. The CDR3 coding sequence is TGTGCCAGTAGTAACCGGGACAGCAGCTACGAGCAGTACTTC.

This rearrangement joins TRBV5-6 to TRBJ1-5; tentatively, D is TRBD1 (5 bases). This CDR3 has 15 residues. V was pared by 4 bases and J by 0 bases, with 11 bases between. Per germline, CDR1 SGHDT and CDR2 YYEEEE. The CDR3 loop reads CASSSSGVSNQPQHF. CDR3 in DNA: TGTGCCAGCAGCAGCTCGGGGGTTAGCAATCAGCCCCAGCATTTT.

To note about this clone: Other DNA sequences within the sample encode an identical CDR3. The chain joins TRBV18 to TRBJ2-5; D unresolved. The germline V gene has CDR1 KGHSH and CDR2 LQKENI. Trimming left V 3 bases short and J 3 bases short, with 5 bases between. The CDR3 is made up of 12 amino acids. The CDR3 DNA reads TGTGCCAGCTCACCTGGGGAAGAGACCCAGTACTTC. The encoded protein is CASSPGEETQYF.

The table lists this clone with a count of one. The chain has TRBV7-6 and TRBJ2-2, with D perhaps matching TRBD1 (5 bases). The ends were cut back, 7 bases at V and 0 bases at J, with 6 bases in the middle. This CDR3 has 13 amino acids. In germline, CDR1 is SGHVS, CDR2 FNYEAQ. This CDR3 reads CASTGTNTGELFF. In DNA form, the CDR3 reads TGTGCCAGCACAGGGACGAACACCGGGGAGCTGTTTTTT.

The chain couples TRBV5-4 to TRBJ2-1, with D uncertain. Trimming shortened V by 6 bases and J by 9 bases, and 19 bases separated the two germline ends. There are 14 residues in the CDR3. CDR1 is SGHNT, CDR2 YYREEE, per germline (reference sequence). The CDR3 here is CASTDPWGTGEQFF. The CDR3 DNA follows: TGTGCCAGCACCGACCCGTGGGGTACCGGTGAGCAGTTCTTC.

This rearrangement joins TRBV5-1 to TRBJ1-6; 8 bases line up with TRBD1. V gave up 0 bases and J gave up 3 bases; unmatched junction bases: 5. The CDR3 sequence is 17 residues long. Per the germline V gene, CDR1 is SGHRS and CDR2 is YFSETQ. The CDR3 loop reads CASSLGDRGYYNSPLHF. The CDR3 coding sequence is TGCGCCAGCAGCTTGGGCGACAGGGGCTACTATAATTCACCCCTCCACTTT.

The chain couples TRBV18 to TRBJ2-1, with 7 bases aligning to TRBD2. V trimming: 2 bases; J trimming: 0 bases; junction bases outside the gene matches: 1. The CDR3 covers 15 residues. Germline assignment: CDR1 KGHSH and CDR2 LQKENI. In DNA, the CDR3 is TGTGCCAGCTCACCAGAGCGGGGCTCCTACAATGAGCAGTTCTTC. This codes for CASSPERGSYNEQFF.

The chain couples TRBV30 to TRBJ1-6; D is ambiguous. The V gene's germline CDR1 is GTSNPN and CDR2 SVGIG (reference sequence). This CDR3 has 14 residues. V lost 2 bases and J 4 bases, leaving 9 bases between the germline ends. DNA of the CDR3: TGTGCCTGGAGTACTGGACCGTATAATTCACCCCTCCACTTT. Its protein product is CAWSTGPYNSPLHF.

This chain links TRBV27 with TRBJ2-7, with D tentatively TRBD1 (5 bases). The CDR3 contains 16 residues. CDR1 and CDR2 (germline): MNHEY, SMNVEV (reference sequence). The V end was cut by 5 bases, the J end by 2 bases, with 19 bases between. CDR3 sequence reads: CASSPSSGALPYEQYF. In nucleotides, the CDR3 is TGTGCCAGCAGTCCCTCCTCTGGGGCCCTCCCCTACGAGCAGTACTTC.

V usage is TRBV5-6 and J usage is TRBJ2-7; D may correspond to TRBD1 or TRBD2 (5 bases each). Deletions cut 0 bases from V and 1 base from J, with 8 bases between. Looked up from germline, CDR1 is SGHDT and CDR2 is YYEEEE. The CDR3 covers 14 residues. CDR3 sequence (DNA): TGTGCCAGCAGCTTGGCCGGGACGTCCTACGAGCAGTACTTC. Protein: CASSLAGTSYEQYF.

This clone was detected only once. This chain links TRBV27 with TRBJ2-3; the D gene is possibly TRBD2 (5 bases). This CDR3 is built from 15 residues. In germline, CDR1 is MNHEY, CDR2 SMNVEV (reference sequence). Trimming pared 7 bases from V and 1 base from J, leaving 15 bases between. The CDR3 region is CASTPGVARTDTQYF. CDR3 in DNA: TGTGCCAGCACCCCCGGGGTCGCCCGCACAGATACGCAGTATTTT.

Only one count was recorded for this clone. J is TRBJ1-5 and V is TRBV13; D might be TRBD1 (6 bases). V was trimmed by 6 bases and J by 6 bases, leaving 18 bases between them. Looked up from germline, CDR1 is PRHDT and CDR2 is FYEKMQ (reference sequence). The CDR3 is 15 residues long. In DNA form, the CDR3 reads TGTGCCAGCAGTCTCCGGGGGCATGGCTCTCAGCCCCAGCATTTT. Translating gives CASSLRGHGSQPQHF.

This clone was seen a handful of times. The genes are TRBV7-3 and TRBJ2-2; 10 nucleotides agree with TRBD2. V shed 6 bases, J shed 3 bases, and the junction held 4 bases outside the gene matches. Germline V gene lookup returns CDR1 SGHTA and CDR2 FQGTGA. The CDR3 consists of 15 residues. The chain's CDR3 is CASSYLAGDTGELFF. The CDR3 nucleotides read TGTGCCAGCAGTTATCTAGCGGGGGACACCGGGGAGCTGTTTTTT.

The CDR3 loop reads CASSEASEQPPYTF. The DNA of the CDR3 is TGTGCCAGCAGTGAAGCGTCGGAACAGCCGCCCTACACCTTC. The rearrangement links TRBV2 to TRBJ1-2; D call uncertain. The germline V and J ends were trimmed by 0 bases and 10 bases, with 15 bases remaining between them. CDR3 length equals 14 residues. CDR1 and CDR2 (germline): SNHLY, FYNNEI.